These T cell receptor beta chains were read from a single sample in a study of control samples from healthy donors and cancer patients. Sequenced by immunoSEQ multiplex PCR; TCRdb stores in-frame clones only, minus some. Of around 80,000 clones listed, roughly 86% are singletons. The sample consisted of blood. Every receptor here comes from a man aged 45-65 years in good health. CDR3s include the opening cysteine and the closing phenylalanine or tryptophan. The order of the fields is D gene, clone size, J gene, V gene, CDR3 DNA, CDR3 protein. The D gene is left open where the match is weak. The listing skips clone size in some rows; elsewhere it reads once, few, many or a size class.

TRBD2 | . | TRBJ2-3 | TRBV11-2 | TGTGCCAGCAGTCAACAACTAGCGGGGGGACGAAGCACAGATACGCAGTATTTT | CASSQQLAGGRSTDTQYF
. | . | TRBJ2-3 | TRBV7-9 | TGTGCCAGCAGCTTAAGCAGCGGCGGAGATACGCAGTATTTT | CASSLSSGGDTQYF
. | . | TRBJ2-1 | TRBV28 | TGTGCCAGCAACAGGGGGGGCAGGAATGAGCAGTTCTTC | CASNRGGRNEQFF
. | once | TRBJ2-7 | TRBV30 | TGTGCCTGGAGTTCGTCCGGCGTTACGGCCGGAGGAAGGTACGAGCAGTACTTC | CAWSSSGVTAGGRYEQYF
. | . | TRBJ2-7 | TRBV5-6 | TGTGCCAGCAGCTTTCGCGGCACCTACGAGCAGTACTTC | CASSFRGTYEQYF
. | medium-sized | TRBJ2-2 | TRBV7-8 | TGTGCCAGCAGTCAAAGGGTGGCGGGGCCGAACACCGGGGAGCTGTTTTTT | CASSQRVAGPNTGELFF
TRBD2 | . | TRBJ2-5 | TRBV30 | TGTGCCTGGAGTGGAAATAGCGGGGGCAAAGAGACCCAGTACTTC | CAWSGNSGGKETQYF
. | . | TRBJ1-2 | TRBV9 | TGTGCCAGCAGCGAGGGATCCGCCTATGGCTACACCTTC | CASSEGSAYGYTF
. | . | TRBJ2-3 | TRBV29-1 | TGCAGCGTTCCAACAGATACGCAGTATTTT | CSVPTDTQYF
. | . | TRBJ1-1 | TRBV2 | TGTGCCAGCCATAGAGGGAACACTGAAGCTTTCTTT | CASHRGNTEAFF
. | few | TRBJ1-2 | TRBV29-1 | TGCAGCGTTTCGGAAAACTATGGCTACACCTTC | CSVSENYGYTF
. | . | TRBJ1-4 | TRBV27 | TGTGCCAGCAGCTCTTATAGCCTGGGGAATGAAAAACTGTTTTTT | CASSSYSLGNEKLFF
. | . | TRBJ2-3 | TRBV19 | TGTGCCAGTAGCACACGACTGGGAGATACGCAGTATTTT | CASSTRLGDTQYF
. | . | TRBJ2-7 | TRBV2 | TGTGCCAGCGGGCAGAGGAAGATTCACGAGCAGTACTTC | CASGQRKIHEQYF
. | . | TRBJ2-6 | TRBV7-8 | TGTGCCAGCAGCTTCTTACCCATGGCTGGGGCCAACGTCCTGACTTTC | CASSFLPMAGANVLTF
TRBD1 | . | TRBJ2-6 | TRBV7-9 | TGTGCCAGCAGCGCACAGGGGCCTCTTGGGGCCAACGTCCTGACTTTC | CASSAQGPLGANVLTF
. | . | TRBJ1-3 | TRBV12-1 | TGTGCCAGCAGCTCGCGATCTGGAAACACCATATATTTT | CASSSRSGNTIYF
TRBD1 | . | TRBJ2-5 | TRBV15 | TGTGCCACCAGCACCTGGACAGGGGGCCAAGAGACCCAGTACTTC | CATSTWTGGQETQYF
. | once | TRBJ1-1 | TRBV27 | TGTGCCAGCTCCGGACAGAACACTGAAGCTTTCTTT | CASSGQNTEAFF
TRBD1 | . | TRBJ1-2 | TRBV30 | TGTGCCTGGGAGGGACAGGGCCTGGGTGGCTACACCTTC | CAWEGQGLGGYTF
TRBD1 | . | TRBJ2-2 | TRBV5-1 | TGCGCCAGCAGCTGGGGACAGGGGACGAACACCGGGGAGCTGTTTTTT | CASSWGQGTNTGELFF
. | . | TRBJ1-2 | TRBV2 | TGTGCCAGCACCCCGACAGTGAACTATGGCTACACCTTC | CASTPTVNYGYTF
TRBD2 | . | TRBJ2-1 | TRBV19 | TGTGCCAGTAGTATATCCGGGGGGGCGGGAAATGAGCAGTTCTTC | CASSISGGAGNEQFF
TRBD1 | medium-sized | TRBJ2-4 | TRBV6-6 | TGTGCCAGCAGTGTCAGGGGGATAGCCAAAAACATTCAGTACTTC | CASSVRGIAKNIQYF
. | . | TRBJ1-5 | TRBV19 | TGTGCCAGTAGTAGTTCGGCGGACACATATAGCAATCAGCCCCAGCATTTT | CASSSSADTYSNQPQHF
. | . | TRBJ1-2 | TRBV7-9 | TGTGCCAGCAGCTTATATCCCCCGGCCGGACGGTGGAGTTTCTATGGCTACACCTTC | CASSLYPPAGRWSFYGYTF
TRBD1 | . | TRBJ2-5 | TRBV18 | TGTGCCAGCTCACCTGGACAGGGGGAGACCCAGTACTTC | CASSPGQGETQYF
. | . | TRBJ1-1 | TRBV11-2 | TGTGCCAGCAGCTTAGAGCAGGGTTGGGCTGAAGCTTTCTTT | CASSLEQGWAEAFF
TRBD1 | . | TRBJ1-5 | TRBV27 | TGTGCCAGCAGTGCTACAGGGGGCAGGCCCCAGCATTTT | CASSATGGRPQHF
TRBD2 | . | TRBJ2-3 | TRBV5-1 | TGCGCCAGCAGCTACCTAGCGGGGGCAGTGGGAGATACGCAGTATTTT | CASSYLAGAVGDTQYF
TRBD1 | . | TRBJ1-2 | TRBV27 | TGTGCCAGCAGTTTACGAGGGGGCGGCCGTGGCTACACCTTC | CASSLRGGGRGYTF
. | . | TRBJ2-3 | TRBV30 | TGTGCCTGGAGTGCCAGAACAGGGTTGAGCACAGATACGCAGTATTTT | CAWSARTGLSTDTQYF
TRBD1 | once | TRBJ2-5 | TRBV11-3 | TGTGCCAGCAGCCCCGGGACAGCCACAGCCACCCAGTACTTC | CASSPGTATATQYF
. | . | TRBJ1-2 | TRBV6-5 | TGTGCCAGCAGTTACTCGAGTCGGGGACGGGGGGACTACACCTTC | CASSYSSRGRGDYTF
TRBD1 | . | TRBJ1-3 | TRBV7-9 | TGTGCCAGCAGCTTCCCGACAGGGCAGATCGCCATATATTTT | CASSFPTGQIAIYF
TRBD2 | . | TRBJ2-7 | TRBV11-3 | TGTGCCAGCAGCTTAGATTCTAGCGGGGACCACGAGCAGTACTTC | CASSLDSSGDHEQYF